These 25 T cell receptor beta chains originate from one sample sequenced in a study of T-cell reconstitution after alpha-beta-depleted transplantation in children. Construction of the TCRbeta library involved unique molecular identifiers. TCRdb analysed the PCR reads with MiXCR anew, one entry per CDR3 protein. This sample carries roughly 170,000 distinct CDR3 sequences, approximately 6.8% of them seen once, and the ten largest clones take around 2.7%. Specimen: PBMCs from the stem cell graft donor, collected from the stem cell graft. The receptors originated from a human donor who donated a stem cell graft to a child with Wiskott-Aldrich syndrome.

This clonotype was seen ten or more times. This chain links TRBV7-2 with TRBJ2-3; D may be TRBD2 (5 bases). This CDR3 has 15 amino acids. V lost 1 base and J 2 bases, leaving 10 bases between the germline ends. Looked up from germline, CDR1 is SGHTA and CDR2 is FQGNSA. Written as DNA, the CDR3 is TGTGCCAGCAGCTTAGTCGAGGGAACCACAGATACGCAGTATTTT. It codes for CASSLVEGTTDTQYF.

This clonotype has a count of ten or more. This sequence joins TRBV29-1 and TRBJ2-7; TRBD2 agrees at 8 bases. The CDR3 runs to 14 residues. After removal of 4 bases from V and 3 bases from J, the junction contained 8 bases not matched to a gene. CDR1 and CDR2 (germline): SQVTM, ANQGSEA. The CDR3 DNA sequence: TGCAGCGTTGCGGGGACTAGAAGAGACTACGAGCAGTACTTC. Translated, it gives CSVAGTRRDYEQYF.

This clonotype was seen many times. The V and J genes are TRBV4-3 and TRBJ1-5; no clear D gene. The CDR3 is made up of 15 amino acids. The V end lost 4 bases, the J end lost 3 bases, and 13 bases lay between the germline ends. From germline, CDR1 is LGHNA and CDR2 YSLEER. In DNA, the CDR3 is TGCGCCAGCAGCCGGGATTCGGGCTCCAATCAGCCCCAGCATTTT. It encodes CASSRDSGSNQPQHF.

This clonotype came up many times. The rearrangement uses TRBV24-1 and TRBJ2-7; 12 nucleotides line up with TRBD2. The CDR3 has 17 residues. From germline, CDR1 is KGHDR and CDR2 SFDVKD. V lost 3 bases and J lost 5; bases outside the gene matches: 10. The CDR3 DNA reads TGTGCCACCAGTGATACCCAGACTAGCGGGAGTTTCAACGAGCAGTACTTC. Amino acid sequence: CATSDTQTSGSFNEQYF.

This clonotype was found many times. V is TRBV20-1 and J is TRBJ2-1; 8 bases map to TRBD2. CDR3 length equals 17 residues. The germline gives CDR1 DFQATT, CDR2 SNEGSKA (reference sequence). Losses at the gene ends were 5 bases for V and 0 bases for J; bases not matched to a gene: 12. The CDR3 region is CSAPDPTTSGSYNEQFF. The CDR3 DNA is TGCAGTGCTCCTGATCCAACAACTAGCGGCTCCTACAATGAGCAGTTCTTC.

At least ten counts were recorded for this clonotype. CDR3 in DNA: TGTGCCAGCAGTTTCTACAGGGGGACAGATACGCAGTATTTT. This codes for CASSFYRGTDTQYF. V is TRBV12-3 or TRBV12-4 and J is TRBJ2-3; 8 nucleotides line up with TRBD1. The CDR3 sequence is 14 residues long. V lost 3 bases to trimming and J lost 3 bases; unmatched junction nucleotides: 2.

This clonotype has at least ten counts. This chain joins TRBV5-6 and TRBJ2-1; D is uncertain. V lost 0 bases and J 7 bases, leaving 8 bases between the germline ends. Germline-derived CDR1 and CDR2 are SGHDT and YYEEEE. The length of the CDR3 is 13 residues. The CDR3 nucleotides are TGTGCCAGCAGCTTGGTTAGCCCTAATGAGCAGTTCTTC. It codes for CASSLVSPNEQFF.

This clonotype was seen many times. The CDR3 spells CASSLNSFREQFF. DNA of the CDR3: TGTGCCAGCAGCTTAAACTCCTTCCGAGAGCAGTTCTTC. The J gene is TRBJ2-1, the V gene TRBV7-6; D unclear. Germline loops: CDR1 SGHVS, CDR2 FNYEAQ. Trimming removed 2 bases from V and 10 bases from J, with 12 bases in between. CDR3 length equals 13 residues.

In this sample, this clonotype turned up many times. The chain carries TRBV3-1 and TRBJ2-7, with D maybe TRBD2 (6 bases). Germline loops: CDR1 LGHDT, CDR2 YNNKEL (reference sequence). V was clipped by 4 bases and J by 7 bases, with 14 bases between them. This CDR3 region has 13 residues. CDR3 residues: CASSRLGGEEQYF. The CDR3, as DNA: TGTGCCAGCAGCCGCTTAGGAGGGGAGGAGCAGTACTTC.

The CDR3 loop is CAICRRLGQGIPNTGELFF. The CDR3 DNA sequence: TGTGCCATCTGCAGACGTTTAGGACAGGGCATCCCGAACACCGGGGAGCTGTTTTTT. The V and J genes are TRBV28 and TRBJ2-2; 8 positions match TRBD1. Germline assignment: CDR1 MDHEN and CDR2 SYDVKM. This CDR3 has 19 residues. The V gene end was trimmed by 10 bases and the J gene end by 0 bases; junction bases not matched to a gene: 19.

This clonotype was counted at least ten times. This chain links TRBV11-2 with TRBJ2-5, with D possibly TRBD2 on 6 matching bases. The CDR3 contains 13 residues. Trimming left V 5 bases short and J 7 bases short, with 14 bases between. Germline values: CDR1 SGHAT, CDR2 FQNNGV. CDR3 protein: CASSLGLAGTQYF. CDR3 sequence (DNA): TGTGCCAGCAGCCTGGGACTGGCAGGGACCCAGTACTTC.

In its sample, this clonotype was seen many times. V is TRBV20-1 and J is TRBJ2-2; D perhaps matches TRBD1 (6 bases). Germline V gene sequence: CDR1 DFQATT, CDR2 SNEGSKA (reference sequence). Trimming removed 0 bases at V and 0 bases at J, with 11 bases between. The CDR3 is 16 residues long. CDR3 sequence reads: CSAREGAGTNTGELFF. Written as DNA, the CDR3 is TGCAGTGCTAGAGAGGGGGCAGGGACGAACACCGGGGAGCTGTTTTTT.

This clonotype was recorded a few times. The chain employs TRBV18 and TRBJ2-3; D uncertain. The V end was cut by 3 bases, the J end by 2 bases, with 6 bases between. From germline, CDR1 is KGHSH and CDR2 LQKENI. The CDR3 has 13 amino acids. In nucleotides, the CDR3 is TGTGCCAGCTCACCGACACCCACAGATACGCAGTATTTT. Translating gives CASSPTPTDTQYF.

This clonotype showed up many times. CDR3 residues: CSARGGQAKSQYEQYF. DNA of the CDR3: TGCAGTGCTAGAGGGGGACAGGCCAAATCACAGTACGAGCAGTACTTC. J is TRBJ2-7 and V is TRBV20-1; 8 nucleotides match TRBD1. The length of the CDR3 is 16 residues. CDR1 DFQATT and CDR2 SNEGSKA come from the germline V gene (reference sequence). V was pared by 1 base and J by 4 bases, with 12 bases of the junction left unmatched.

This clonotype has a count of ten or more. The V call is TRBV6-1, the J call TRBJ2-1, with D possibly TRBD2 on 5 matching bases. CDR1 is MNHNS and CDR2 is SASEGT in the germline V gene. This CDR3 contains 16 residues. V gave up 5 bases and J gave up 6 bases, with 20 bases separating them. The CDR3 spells CASSKQLAVGSNEQFF. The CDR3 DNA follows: TGTGCCAGCAGTAAACAGCTGGCAGTTGGGAGCAATGAGCAGTTCTTC.

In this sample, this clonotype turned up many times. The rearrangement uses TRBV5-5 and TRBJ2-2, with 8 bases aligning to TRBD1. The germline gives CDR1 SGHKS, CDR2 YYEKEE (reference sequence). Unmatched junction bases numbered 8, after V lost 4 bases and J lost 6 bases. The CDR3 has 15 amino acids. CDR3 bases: TGTGCCAGCAGCGGTATGGACAGGGCACCCGGGGAGCTGTTTTTT. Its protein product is CASSGMDRAPGELFF.

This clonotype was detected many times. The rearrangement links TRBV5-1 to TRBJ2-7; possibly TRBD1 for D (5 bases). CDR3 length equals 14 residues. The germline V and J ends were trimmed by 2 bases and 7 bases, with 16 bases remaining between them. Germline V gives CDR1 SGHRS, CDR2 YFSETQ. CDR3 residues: CASSFTGSQVEQYF. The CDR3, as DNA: TGCGCCAGCAGCTTCACAGGCTCCCAAGTGGAGCAGTACTTC.

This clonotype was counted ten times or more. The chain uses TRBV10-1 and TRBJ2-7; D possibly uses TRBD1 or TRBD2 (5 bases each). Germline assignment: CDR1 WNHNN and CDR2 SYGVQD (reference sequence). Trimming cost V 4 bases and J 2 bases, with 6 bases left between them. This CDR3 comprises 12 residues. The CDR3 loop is CASSAGPYEQYF. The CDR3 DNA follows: TGCGCCAGCAGTGCGGGGCCCTACGAGCAGTACTTC.

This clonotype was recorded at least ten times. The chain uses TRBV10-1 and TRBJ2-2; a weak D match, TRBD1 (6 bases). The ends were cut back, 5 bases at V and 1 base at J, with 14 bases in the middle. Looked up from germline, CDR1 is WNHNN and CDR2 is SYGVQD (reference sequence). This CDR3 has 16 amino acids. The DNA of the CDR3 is TGCGCCAGCAGTCCCTTACAGGGAGAGAACACCGGGGAGCTGTTTTTT. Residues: CASSPLQGENTGELFF.

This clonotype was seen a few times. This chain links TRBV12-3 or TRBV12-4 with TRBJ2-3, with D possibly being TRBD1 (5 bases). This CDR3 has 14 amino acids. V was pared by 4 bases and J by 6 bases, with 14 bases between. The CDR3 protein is CASSSYGAWDTQYF. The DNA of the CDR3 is TGTGCCAGCAGTTCTTATGGGGCTTGGGATACGCAGTATTTT.

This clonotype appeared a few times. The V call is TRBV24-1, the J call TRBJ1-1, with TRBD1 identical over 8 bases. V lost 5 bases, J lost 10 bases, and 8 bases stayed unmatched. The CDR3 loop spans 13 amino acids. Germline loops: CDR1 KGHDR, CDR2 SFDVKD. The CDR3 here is CATSVPGGTGAFF. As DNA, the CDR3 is TGTGCCACCAGTGTCCCCGGGGGGACAGGAGCTTTCTTT.

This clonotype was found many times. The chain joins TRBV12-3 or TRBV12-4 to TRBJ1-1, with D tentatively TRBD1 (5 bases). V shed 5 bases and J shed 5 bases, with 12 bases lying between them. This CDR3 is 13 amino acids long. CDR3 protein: CASSRDFETEAFF. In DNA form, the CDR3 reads TGTGCCAGCAGTCGGGACTTTGAGACTGAAGCTTTCTTT.

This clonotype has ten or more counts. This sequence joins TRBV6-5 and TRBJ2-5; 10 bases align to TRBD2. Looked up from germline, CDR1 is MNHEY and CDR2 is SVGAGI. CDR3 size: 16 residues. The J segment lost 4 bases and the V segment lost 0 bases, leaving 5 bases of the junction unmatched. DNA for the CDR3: TGTGCCAGCAGTTACTCGCGGCTAGCGGGGGTAGAGACCCAGTACTTC. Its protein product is CASSYSRLAGVETQYF.

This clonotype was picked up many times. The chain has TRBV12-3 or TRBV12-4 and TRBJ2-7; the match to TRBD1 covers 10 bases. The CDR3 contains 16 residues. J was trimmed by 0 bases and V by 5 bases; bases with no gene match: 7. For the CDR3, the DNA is TGTGCCAGCAGTACGCCCCGGGACAGGGGCTCCTACGAGCAGTACTTC. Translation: CASSTPRDRGSYEQYF.

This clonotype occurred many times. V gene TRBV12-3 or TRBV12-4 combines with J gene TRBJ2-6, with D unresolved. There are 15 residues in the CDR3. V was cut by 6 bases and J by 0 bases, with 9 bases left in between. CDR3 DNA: TGTGCCAGCAGCCCTGACTTCTCTGGGGCCAACGTCCTGACTTTC. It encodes CASSPDFSGANVLTF.